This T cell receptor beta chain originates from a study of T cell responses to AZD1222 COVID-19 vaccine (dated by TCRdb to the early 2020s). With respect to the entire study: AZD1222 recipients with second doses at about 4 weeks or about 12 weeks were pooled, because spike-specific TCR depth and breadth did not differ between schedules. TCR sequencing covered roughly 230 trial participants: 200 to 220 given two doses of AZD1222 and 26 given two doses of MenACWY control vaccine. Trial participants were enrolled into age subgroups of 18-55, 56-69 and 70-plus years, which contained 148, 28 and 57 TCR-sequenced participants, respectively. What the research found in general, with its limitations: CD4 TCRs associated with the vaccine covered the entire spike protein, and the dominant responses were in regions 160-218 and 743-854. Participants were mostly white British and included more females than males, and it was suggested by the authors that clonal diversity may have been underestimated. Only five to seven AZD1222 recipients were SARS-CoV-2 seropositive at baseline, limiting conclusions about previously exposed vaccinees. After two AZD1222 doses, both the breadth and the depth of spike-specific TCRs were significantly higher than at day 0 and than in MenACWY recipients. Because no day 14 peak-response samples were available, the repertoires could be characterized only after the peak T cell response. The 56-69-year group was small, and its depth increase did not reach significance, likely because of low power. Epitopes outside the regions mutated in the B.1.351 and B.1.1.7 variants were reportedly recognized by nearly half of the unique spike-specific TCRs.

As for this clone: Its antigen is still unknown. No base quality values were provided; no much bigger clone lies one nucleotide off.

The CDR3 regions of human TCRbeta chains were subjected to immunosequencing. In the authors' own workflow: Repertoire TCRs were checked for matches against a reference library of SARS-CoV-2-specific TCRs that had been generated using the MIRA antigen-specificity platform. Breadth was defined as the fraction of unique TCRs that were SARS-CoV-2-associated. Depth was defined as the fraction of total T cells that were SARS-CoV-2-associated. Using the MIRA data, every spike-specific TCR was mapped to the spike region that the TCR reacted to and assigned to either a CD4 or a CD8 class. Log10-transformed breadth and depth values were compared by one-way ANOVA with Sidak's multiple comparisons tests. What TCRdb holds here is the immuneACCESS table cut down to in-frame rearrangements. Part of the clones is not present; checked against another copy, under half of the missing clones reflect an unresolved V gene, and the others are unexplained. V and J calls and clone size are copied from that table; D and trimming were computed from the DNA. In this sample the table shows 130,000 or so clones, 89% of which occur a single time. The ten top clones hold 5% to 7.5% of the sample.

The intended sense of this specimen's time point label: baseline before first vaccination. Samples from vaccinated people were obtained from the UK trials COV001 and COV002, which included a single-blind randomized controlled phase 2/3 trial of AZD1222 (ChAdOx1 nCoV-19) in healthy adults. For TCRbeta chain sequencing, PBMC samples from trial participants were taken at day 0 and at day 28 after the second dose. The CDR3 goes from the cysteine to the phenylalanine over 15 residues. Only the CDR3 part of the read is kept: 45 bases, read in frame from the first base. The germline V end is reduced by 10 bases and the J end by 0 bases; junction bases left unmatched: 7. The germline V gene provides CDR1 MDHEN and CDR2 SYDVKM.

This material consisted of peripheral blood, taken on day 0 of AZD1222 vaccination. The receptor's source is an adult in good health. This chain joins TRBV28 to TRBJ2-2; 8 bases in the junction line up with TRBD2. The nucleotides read TGTGCCACCCTCCCCGGGGGGGCGAACACCGGGGAGCTGTTTTTT. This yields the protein CATLPGGANTGELFF.